This is a list of T cell receptor beta chains from one sample in a study of read filtering for tumor transcriptome and immune sequencing. TCRdb itself ran the reads through MiXCR, one entry per CDR3 protein. The repertoire includes tens of thousands of distinct CDR3 sequences, roughly 13% of them detected once, and about 26% sits in the top ten. Specimen: a population of CD138-negative cells sorted from bone marrow. These receptors came from a donor at least 40 years old with multiple myeloma. CDR3s include the opening cysteine and the closing phenylalanine or tryptophan. D genes are given only for firm matches. Size is stated for part of the rows, as once, few or many counts, or as a class when the clone is expanded.

V	D	J	length	size	DNA	CDR3
TRBV4-1	.	TRBJ1-2	13	.	TGCGCCAGCAGCCAAGATCACGTCTATGGCTACACCTTC	CASSQDHVYGYTF
TRBV11-2	TRBD1	TRBJ1-1	16	.	TGTGCCAGCAGCTCAAAGCCGGGACAGGGGTTCGCTGAAGCTTTCTTT	CASSSKPGQGFAEAFF
TRBV20-1	.	TRBJ2-4	13	.	TGCAGTGCCAGGAGGGGGGCCGGAAACATTCAGTACTTC	CSARRGAGNIQYF
TRBV18	TRBD2	TRBJ2-7	14	few	TGTGCCAGCTCATCGAGCGGGACCCGCTACGAGCAGTACTTC	CASSSSGTRYEQYF
TRBV6-6	.	TRBJ2-1	14	many	TGTGCCAGCAGACCTCCAACTAGTAACAATGAGCAGTTCTTC	CASRPPTSNNEQFF
TRBV7-2	.	TRBJ2-1	13	many	TGTGCCAGCAGCTCTGGACTGCGCGGTGAGCAGTTCTTC	CASSSGLRGEQFF
TRBV12-3/TRBV12-4	.	TRBJ2-7	11	many	TGTGCCAGCAGTTCCCAGAACGAGCAGTACTTC	CASSSQNEQYF
TRBV20-1	.	TRBJ1-1	14	few	TGCAGTGCTAGAGATTCGGGGTTGAACACTGAAGCTTCCTTT	CSARDSGLNTEASF
TRBV4-1	.	TRBJ1-5	14	many	TGCGCCAGCAGCCAAGATTTCGGAAATCAGCCCCAGCATTTT	CASSQDFGNQPQHF
TRBV5-1	TRBD2	TRBJ2-1	15	many	TGCGCCAGCAGACTGGGACTAGCCACTTACAATGAGCAGTTCTTC	CASRLGLATYNEQFF
TRBV27	.	TRBJ2-1	14	many	TGTGCCAGCAGTACAGGGAGCTCCTACAATGAGCAGTTCTTC	CASSTGSSYNEQFF
TRBV19	TRBD2	TRBJ2-2	15	many	TGTGCCAGTAGTAATGGAGCGGGAGTTACCGGGGAGCTGTTTTTT	CASSNGAGVTGELFF
TRBV28	.	TRBJ1-5	14	many	TGTGCCAGCAGTACTCTGGGTAGCAATCAGCCCCAGCATTTT	CASSTLGSNQPQHF
TRBV29-1	.	TRBJ1-1	12	many	TGCAGCTCCGGAGGCGGGAACACTGAAGCTTTCTTT	CSSGGGNTEAFF
TRBV28	.	TRBJ2-1	14	many	TGTGCCAGCAGTAAACCCCGGGACCAGTCCGAGCAGTTCTTC	CASSKPRDQSEQFF
TRBV2	TRBD1	TRBJ2-5	13	.	TGTGCCAGCAGGACAGGGGGCAGCGAGACCCAGTACTTC	CASRTGGSETQYF
TRBV5-6	.	TRBJ2-7	14	many	TGTGCCAGCAGCTTGGGATTTAGGTCCTACGAGCAGTACTTC	CASSLGFRSYEQYF
TRBV9	.	TRBJ2-1	16	large	TGTGCCAGCAGCAAAGCCACTAGCTTGTCCTACAATGAGCAGTTCTTC	CASSKATSLSYNEQFF
TRBV20-1	TRBD2	TRBJ2-1	14	many	TGCAGTGTAATGACTAGCGGGAGAGGTAATGAGCAGTTCTTC	CSVMTSGRGNEQFF
TRBV28	.	TRBJ2-1	14	many	TGTGCCAGCAGGAGAGGGGGGCAGGCCAATGAGCAGTTCTTC	CASRRGGQANEQFF
TRBV19	.	TRBJ1-1	11	few	TGTGCCAGTAGTACCCGCATTGAAGCTTTCTTT	CASSTRIEAFF
TRBV14	TRBD1	TRBJ2-7	13	many	TGTGCCAGCAGATTGACAGGGGCCTACGAGCAGTACTTC	CASRLTGAYEQYF
TRBV12-3/TRBV12-4	TRBD1	TRBJ1-2	16	many	TGTGCCAGCAGCAAAAGAGTAGGACAGGGACACTATGGCTACACCTTC	CASSKRVGQGHYGYTF